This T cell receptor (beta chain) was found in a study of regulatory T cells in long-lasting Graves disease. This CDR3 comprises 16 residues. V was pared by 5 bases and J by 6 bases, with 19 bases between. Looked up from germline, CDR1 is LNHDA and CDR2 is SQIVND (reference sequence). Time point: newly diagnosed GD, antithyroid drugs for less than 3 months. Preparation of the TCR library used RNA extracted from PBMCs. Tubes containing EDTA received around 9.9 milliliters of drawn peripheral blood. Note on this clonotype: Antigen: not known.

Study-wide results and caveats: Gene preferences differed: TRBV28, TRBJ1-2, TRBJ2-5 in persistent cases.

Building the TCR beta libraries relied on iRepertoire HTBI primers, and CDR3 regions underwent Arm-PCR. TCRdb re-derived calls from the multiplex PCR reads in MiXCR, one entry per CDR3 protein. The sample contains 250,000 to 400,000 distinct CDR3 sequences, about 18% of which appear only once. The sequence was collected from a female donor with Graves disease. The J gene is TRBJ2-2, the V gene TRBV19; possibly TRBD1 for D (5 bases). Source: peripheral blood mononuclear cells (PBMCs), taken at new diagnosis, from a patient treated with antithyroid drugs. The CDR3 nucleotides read TGTGCCAGTAGTTTGATGACAGCGATGTCCTCCGGGGAGCTGTTTTTT. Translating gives CASSLMTAMSSGELFF.